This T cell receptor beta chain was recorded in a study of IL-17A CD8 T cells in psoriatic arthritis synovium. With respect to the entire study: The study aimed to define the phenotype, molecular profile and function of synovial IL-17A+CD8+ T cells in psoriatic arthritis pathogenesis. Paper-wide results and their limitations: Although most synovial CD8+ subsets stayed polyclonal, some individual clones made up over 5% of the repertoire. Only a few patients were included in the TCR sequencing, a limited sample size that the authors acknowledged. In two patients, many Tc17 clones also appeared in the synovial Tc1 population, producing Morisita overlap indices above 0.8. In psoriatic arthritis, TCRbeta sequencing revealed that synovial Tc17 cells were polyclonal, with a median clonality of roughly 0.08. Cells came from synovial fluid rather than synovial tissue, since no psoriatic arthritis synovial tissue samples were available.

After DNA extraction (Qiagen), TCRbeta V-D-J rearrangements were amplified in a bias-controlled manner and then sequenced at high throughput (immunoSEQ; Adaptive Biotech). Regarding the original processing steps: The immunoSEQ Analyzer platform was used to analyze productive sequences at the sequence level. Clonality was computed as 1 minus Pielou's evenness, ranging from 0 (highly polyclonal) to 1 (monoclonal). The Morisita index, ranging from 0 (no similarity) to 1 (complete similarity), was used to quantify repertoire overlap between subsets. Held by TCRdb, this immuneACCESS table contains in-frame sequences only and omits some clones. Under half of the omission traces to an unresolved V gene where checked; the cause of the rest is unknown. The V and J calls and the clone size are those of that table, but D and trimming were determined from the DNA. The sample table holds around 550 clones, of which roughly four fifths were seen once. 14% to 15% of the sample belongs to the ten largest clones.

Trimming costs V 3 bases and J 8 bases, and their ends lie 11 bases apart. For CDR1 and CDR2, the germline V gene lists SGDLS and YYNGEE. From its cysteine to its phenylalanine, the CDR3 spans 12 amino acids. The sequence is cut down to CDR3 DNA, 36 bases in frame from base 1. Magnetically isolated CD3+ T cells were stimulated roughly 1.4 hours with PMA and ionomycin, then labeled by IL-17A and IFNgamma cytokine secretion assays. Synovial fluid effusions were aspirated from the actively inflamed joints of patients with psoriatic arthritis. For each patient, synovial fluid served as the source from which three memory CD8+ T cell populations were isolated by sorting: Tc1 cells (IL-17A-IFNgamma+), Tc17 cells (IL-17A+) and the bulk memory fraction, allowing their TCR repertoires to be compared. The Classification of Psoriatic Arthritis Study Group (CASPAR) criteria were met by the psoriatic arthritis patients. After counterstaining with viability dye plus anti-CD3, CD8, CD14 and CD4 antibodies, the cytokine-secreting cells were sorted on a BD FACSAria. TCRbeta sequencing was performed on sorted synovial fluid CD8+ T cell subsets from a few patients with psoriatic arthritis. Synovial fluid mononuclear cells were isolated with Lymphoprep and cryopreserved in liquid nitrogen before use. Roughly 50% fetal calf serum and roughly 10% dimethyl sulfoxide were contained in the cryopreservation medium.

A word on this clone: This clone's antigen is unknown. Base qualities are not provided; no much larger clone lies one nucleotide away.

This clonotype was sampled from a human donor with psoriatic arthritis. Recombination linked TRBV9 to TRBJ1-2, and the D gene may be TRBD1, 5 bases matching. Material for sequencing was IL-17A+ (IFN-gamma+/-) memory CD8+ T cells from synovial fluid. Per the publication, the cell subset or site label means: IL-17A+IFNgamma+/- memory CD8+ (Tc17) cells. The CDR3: CASSGGSGGYTF. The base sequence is TGTGCCAGCAGCGGGGGGAGCGGGGGCTACACCTTC. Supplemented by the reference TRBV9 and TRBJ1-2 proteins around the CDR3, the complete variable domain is DSGVTQTPKHLITATGQRVTLRCSPRSGDLSVYWYQQSLDQGLQFLIQYYNGEERAKGNILERFSAQQFPDLHSELNLSSLELGDSALYFCASSGGSGGYTFGSGTRLTVV.